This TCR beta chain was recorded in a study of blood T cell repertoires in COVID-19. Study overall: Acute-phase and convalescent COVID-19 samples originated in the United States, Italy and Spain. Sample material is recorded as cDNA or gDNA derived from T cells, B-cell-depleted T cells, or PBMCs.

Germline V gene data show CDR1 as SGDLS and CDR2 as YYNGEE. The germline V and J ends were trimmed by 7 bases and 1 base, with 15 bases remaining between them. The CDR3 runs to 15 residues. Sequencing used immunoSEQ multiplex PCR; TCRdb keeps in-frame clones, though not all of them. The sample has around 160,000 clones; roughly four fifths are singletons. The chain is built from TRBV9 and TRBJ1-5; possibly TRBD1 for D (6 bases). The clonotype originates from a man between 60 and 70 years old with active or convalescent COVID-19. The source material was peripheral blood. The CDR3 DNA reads TGTGCCAGCGGGTCTGGGGGCGCGAGCAATCAGCCCCAGCATTTT. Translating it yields CASGSGGASNQPQHF.